The 20 T cell receptor beta chains listed next were all sequenced from one sample in a study of Graves' ophthalmopathy and Graves' hyperthyroidism. For repertoire sequencing, the TCR beta CDR3 regions were amplified from RNA transcripts. Second-round multiplex PCR came after first-round RT-PCR with HTBI primers. Using its own MiXCR run on the multiplex PCR reads, TCRdb lists one record per CDR3 protein. Of about 400,000 distinct CDR3 sequences listed, approximately 16% are singletons. The sequenced sample was peripheral blood. The receptors shown here come from a woman between 18 and 29 years old with Graves' ophthalmopathy.

This clonotype was counted at least ten times. This CDR3 reads CASSFELGSPLHF. CDR3 in DNA: TGTGCCAGCAGTTTCGAGCTCGGATCACCCCTCCACTTT. This rearrangement joins TRBV12-3 or TRBV12-4 to TRBJ1-6, with D unclear. The CDR3 is 13 residues long. V was shortened by 3 bases and J by 10 bases, with 10 bases between the two germline ends.

In this sample, this clonotype turned up many times. The chain employs TRBV5-1 and TRBJ2-7; D may be TRBD2 (6 bases). V dropped 4 bases and J dropped 6 bases, with 14 bases sitting between them. The CDR3 is 13 amino acids. Germline-derived CDR1 and CDR2 are SGHRS and YFSETQ. The CDR3 DNA reads TGCGCCAGCAGCCCGGGACTGCCGGCCGAGCAGTACTTC. Encoded protein: CASSPGLPAEQYF.

This chain links TRBV6-5 with TRBJ2-5; no definite D call. Germline loops: CDR1 MNHEY, CDR2 SVGAGI. CDR3 length: 15 residues. V was pared by 0 bases and J by 7 bases, with 15 bases between. The CDR3 DNA reads TGTGCCAGCAGTTACTCCGAAGCCGGGTTCGGGACCCAGTACTTC. Translation: CASSYSEAGFGTQYF.

This clonotype was seen many times. The chain has TRBV6-2 or TRBV6-3 and TRBJ2-5; possibly TRBD2 for D (5 bases). Germline V gene lookup returns CDR1 MNHEY and CDR2 SVGEGT. The CDR3 sequence is 15 residues long. Deletions cut 6 bases from V and 5 bases from J, with 19 bases between. The CDR3 DNA reads as TGTGCCAGCAGACCAGGAGACTGGACTTATGAGACCCAGTACTTC. This sequence encodes CASRPGDWTYETQYF.

This clonotype was seen at least ten times. The gene calls are TRBV6-2 or TRBV6-3 and TRBJ1-5; unclear D gene. V was pared by 0 bases and J by 2 bases, with 11 bases between. The CDR3 is 16 residues long. Germline V gene lookup returns CDR1 MNHEY and CDR2 SVGEGT. In DNA, the CDR3 is TGTGCCAGCAGTTACTCTTTGGGCGGAGGCAATCAGCCCCAGCATTTT. Translated: CASSYSLGGGNQPQHF.

The table lists this clonotype with a count of one. The V call is TRBV6-1, the J call TRBJ2-5, with 8 bases identical to TRBD2. Per the germline V gene, CDR1 is MNHNS and CDR2 is SASEGT. The CDR3 contains 16 residues. The V and J ends lost 6 bases and 1 base, in that order; junction bases with no gene match: 10. The CDR3 here is CASRNRLAGTQETQYF. The CDR3 nucleotides read TGTGCCAGCAGAAATCGTCTAGCGGGCACCCAAGAGACCCAGTACTTC.

The rearrangement links TRBV6-2 or TRBV6-3 to TRBJ2-7, with 12 nucleotides matching TRBD2. The CDR3 extends over 15 amino acids. Looked up from germline, CDR1 is MNHEY and CDR2 is SVGEGT. The trim removed 6 bases at V and 6 bases at J, leaving 9 bases unmatched. The CDR3 nucleotides read TGTGCCAGCAGACCGACTAGCGGGGGACCCTTCGAGCAGTACTTC. It specifies CASRPTSGGPFEQYF.

This rearrangement joins TRBV12-3 or TRBV12-4 to TRBJ1-1, with D possibly being TRBD1 (5 bases). The V gene lost 5 bases and the J gene lost 4 bases, with 17 bases spanning the gap. The CDR3 runs to 15 residues. The CDR3 DNA sequence: TGTGCCAGCAGTACCCACCAGGGCTGGGGCACTGAAGCTTTCTTT. Residues: CASSTHQGWGTEAFF.

The rearrangement links TRBV27 to TRBJ2-7; 7 nucleotides agree with TRBD1. Trimming cost V 7 bases and J 3 bases; bases outside gene matches: 12. Germline V gene sequence: CDR1 MNHEY, CDR2 SMNVEV (reference sequence). CDR3 length: 15 amino acids. This CDR3 reads CASKISTGNLYEQYF. The CDR3 DNA reads as TGTGCCAGCAAGATCTCGACAGGGAATCTCTACGAGCAGTACTTC.

At least ten counts were recorded for this clonotype. A much bigger clone sits one base away, suggesting this may be a read error. CDR3 bases: TGTGCCAGCAGCCAGGACTTCTACGAGCAGTACTTC. It is translated as CASSQDFYEQYF. V usage is TRBV7-2 and J usage is TRBJ2-7, with D perhaps TRBD2 (5 bases). The ends were cut back, 5 bases at V and 3 bases at J, with 8 bases in the middle. Germline V CDR1 and CDR2: SGHTA, FQGNSA. This CDR3 contains 12 residues.

Many counts were recorded for this clonotype. The chain uses TRBV15 and TRBJ2-7; either TRBD1 or TRBD2 may supply D (5 bases each). The ends were cut back, 5 bases at V and 9 bases at J, with 17 bases in the middle. The length of the CDR3 is 13 residues. Per the germline V gene, CDR1 is LNHNV and CDR2 is YYDKDF (reference sequence). The CDR3: CATSRKGRRWQYF. CDR3 sequence (DNA): TGTGCCACCAGCCGCAAGGGGAGAAGGTGGCAGTACTTC.

This clonotype was detected ten times or more. The genes are TRBV27 and TRBJ2-7; D is unclear. The CDR3 sequence is 13 residues long. Trimming removed 6 bases from V and 2 bases from J, with 11 bases in between. Per germline, CDR1 MNHEY and CDR2 SMNVEV (reference sequence). The CDR3 coding sequence is TGTGCCAGCAGAGTGGCAGCAACCTACGAGCAGTACTTC. Its protein product is CASRVAATYEQYF.

This clonotype was seen at least ten times. The chain combines TRBV6-5 with TRBJ2-7, with a weak D call TRBD2 (6 bases). From germline, CDR1 is MNHEY and CDR2 SVGAGI. This CDR3 comprises 15 residues. V lost 0 bases and J 2 bases, leaving 11 bases between the germline ends. The CDR3 DNA sequence: TGTGCCAGCAGTTACTCTGGAGGGTTAACCTACGAGCAGTACTTC. Translation gives CASSYSGGLTYEQYF.

This clonotype was picked up many times. The chain uses TRBV6-1 and TRBJ1-6, with 8 bases identical to TRBD1. CDR1 is MNHNS and CDR2 is SASEGT in the germline V gene. J gave up 9 bases and V 6 bases, and 10 bases lay outside the gene matches. CDR3 length equals 15 residues. The CDR3 nucleotides are TGTGCCAGCAGGGATTACGGGACAGGAGGTTCACCCCTCCACTTT. Its protein product is CASRDYGTGGSPLHF.

This clonotype was seen only a few times. The genes are TRBV6-1 and TRBJ2-7, with TRBD2 identical over 14 bases. V shed 5 bases and J 3 bases; nucleotides not matched to a gene: 15. Germline V lookup: CDR1 MNHNS, CDR2 SASEGT. The CDR3 length is 19 residues. The CDR3 loop is CASSKAGLAGVRNGYEQYF. CDR3 DNA: TGTGCCAGCAGTAAGGCGGGACTAGCGGGAGTAAGGAACGGCTACGAGCAGTACTTC.

In its sample, this clonotype was seen many times. This chain uses TRBV15 with TRBJ1-5; D is undetermined. The V and J ends lost 1 base and 9 bases respectively, with 7 bases between them. The germline V gene encodes CDR1 LNHNV and CDR2 YYDKDF (reference sequence). The CDR3 is made up of 12 amino acids. Here the CDR3 reads CATSRGRMPQHF. CDR3 DNA sequence: TGTGCCACCAGCAGAGGTCGGATGCCCCAGCATTTT.

Ten or more counts support this clonotype. The chain joins TRBV27 to TRBJ1-6; weak D call: TRBD1 (5 bases). V lost 3 bases and J 3 bases, leaving 15 bases between the germline ends. Germline V CDR1 and CDR2: MNHEY, SMNVEV (reference sequence). CDR3 length: 17 residues. The CDR3 reads CASSLVPTGFYNSPLHF. In DNA, the CDR3 is TGTGCCAGCAGTTTGGTCCCTACAGGATTCTATAATTCACCCCTCCACTTT.

This clonotype was detected many times. V usage is TRBV12-3 or TRBV12-4 and J usage is TRBJ1-1; D not certain. V was clipped by 5 bases and J by 7 bases, with 11 bases between them. The CDR3 runs to 12 residues. The chain's CDR3 is CASSPRAGEAFF. CDR3 DNA: TGTGCCAGCAGTCCCCGCGCGGGTGAAGCTTTCTTT.

This clonotype was seen many times. This could be a read error, since a much larger clone is one nucleotide away. The chain has TRBV6-2 or TRBV6-3 and TRBJ1-1; D unclear. Germline CDR1 is MNHEY and CDR2 is SVGEGT. The CDR3 is 16 amino acids. The CDR3 reads CASSLDSITENAEAFF. The DNA of the CDR3 is TGTGCCAGCAGCCTAGACTCAATTACCGAGAACGCTGAAGCTTTCTTT.

The V gene is TRBV20-1, the J gene TRBJ2-7; TRBD1 agrees at 9 bases. This CDR3 has 14 amino acids. The ends lost 5 bases at V and 6 bases at J; junction bases unmatched: 11. CDR1 and CDR2 from the germline V gene are DFQATT and SNEGSKA (reference sequence). The CDR3 sequence: CSAPPDRGGFEQYF. CDR3 in DNA: TGCAGTGCTCCGCCCGACAGGGGGGGCTTCGAGCAGTACTTC.